This passage covers 32 T cell receptor beta chains from one sample sequenced in a study of T cell responses to AZD1222 COVID-19 vaccine. Assay used: immunoSEQ multiplex PCR; TCRdb lists only in-frame clones, some missing. The sample lists about 190,000 clones, around 93% seen once, with 7% to 9.5% in the top ten. The material was peripheral blood, obtained on day 0 of AZD1222 vaccination. The receptor set was obtained from an adult in good health.

This chain joins TRBV6-6 and TRBJ2-7; 10 bases agree with TRBD1. V shed 5 bases, J shed 3 bases, and the junction held 4 bases outside the gene matches. The length of the CDR3 is 14 residues. Looked up from germline, CDR1 is MNHNY and CDR2 is SVGAGI (reference sequence). The CDR3 is CASSLGQGGYEQYF. CDR3 DNA: TGTGCCAGCAGTCTTGGACAGGGGGGCTACGAGCAGTACTTC.

The V gene is TRBV6-2 or TRBV6-3, the J gene TRBJ2-3; D ambiguous. The germline V gene has CDR1 MNHEY and CDR2 SVGEGT. There are 11 residues in the CDR3. V lost 2 bases to trimming and J lost 6 bases, with 3 bases between them. For the CDR3, the DNA is TGTGCCAGCAGTTACAGCGATACGCAGTATTTT. It specifies CASSYSDTQYF.

This clone was counted a single time. The chain joins TRBV11-2 to TRBJ1-2, with no clear D. V lost 1 base, J lost 6 bases, and 15 bases lay in between. Looked up from germline, CDR1 is SGHAT and CDR2 is FQNNGV. The length of the CDR3 is 15 residues. The DNA of the CDR3 is TGTGCCAGCAGCTTAGTGGCAGTCACCCAGGATGGCTACACCTTC. Translating gives CASSLVAVTQDGYTF.

The rearrangement joins TRBV19 to TRBJ2-2, with 8 bases aligning to TRBD1. Germline CDR1 is LNHDA and CDR2 is SQIVND (reference sequence). The CDR3 is 17 amino acids. After removal of 4 bases from V and 4 bases from J, the junction contained 11 bases not matched to a gene. The CDR3 bases are TGTGCCAGTAGTAAGCGTCGGCAGGGGGCTAGCACCGGGGAGCTGTTTTTT. Translated: CASSKRRQGASTGELFF.

The V and J genes are TRBV5-4 and TRBJ2-7; D perhaps matches TRBD1 (5 bases). Trimming removed 2 bases at V and 3 bases at J, with 9 bases between. The germline gives CDR1 SGHNT, CDR2 YYREEE (reference sequence). The CDR3 is made up of 13 amino acids. CDR3 residues: CASSFRGRYEQYF. CDR3 DNA: TGTGCCAGCAGCTTTAGGGGTCGCTACGAGCAGTACTTC.

This clone was counted ten times or more. The genes are TRBV6-5 and TRBJ1-1, with 8 bases fitting TRBD1. The CDR3 has 15 amino acids. In germline, CDR1 is MNHEY, CDR2 SVGAGI. V lost 6 bases to trimming and J lost 4 bases; unmatched junction nucleotides: 10. CDR3 loop: CASRDHRQGRTEAFF. The CDR3 nucleotides are TGTGCCAGCAGGGACCATAGACAGGGGCGCACTGAAGCTTTCTTT.

The J gene is TRBJ2-5, the V gene TRBV20-1; D gene unclear. The CDR3 sequence is 12 residues long. Trimming pared 3 bases from V and 3 bases from J, leaving 8 bases between. Germline loops: CDR1 DFQATT, CDR2 SNEGSKA (reference sequence). CDR3 sequence (DNA): TGCAGTGCTAGTATTTTGAAAGAGACCCAGTACTTC. It translates to CSASILKETQYF.

V is TRBV7-3 and J is TRBJ2-7; the match to TRBD1 covers 9 bases. V lost 5 bases to trimming and J lost 5 bases; unmatched junction nucleotides: 4. Germline V CDR1 and CDR2: SGHTA, FQGTGA. The CDR3 totals 13 residues. The CDR3 spells CASSRDRAHEQYF. CDR3 coding DNA: TGTGCCAGCAGCCGGGACAGGGCCCACGAGCAGTACTTC.

The chain links TRBV6-2 or TRBV6-3 to TRBJ1-1; D remains unclear. CDR3 length equals 17 residues. In germline, CDR1 is MNHEY, CDR2 SVGEGT. Trimming pared 0 bases from V and 9 bases from J, leaving 23 bases between. CDR3 loop: CASSYSPLEFTTEKAFF. In DNA, the CDR3 is TGTGCCAGCAGTTACTCTCCTTTGGAGTTTACTACGGAGAAAGCTTTCTTT.

This rearrangement joins TRBV6-5 to TRBJ2-7; no clear D. V lost 5 bases, J lost 2 bases, and 16 bases lay in between. This CDR3 is 15 amino acids long. The germline CDR1 and CDR2 sequences are MNHEY and SVGAGI. The chain's CDR3 is CASSLWATQPYEQYF. CDR3 coding DNA: TGTGCCAGCAGTCTCTGGGCGACCCAGCCCTACGAGCAGTACTTC.

J is TRBJ1-4 and V is TRBV6-1; D remains unclear. The CDR3 has 16 amino acids. Trimming took off 2 bases at V and 3 bases at J, with 13 bases between the two ends. Germline-derived CDR1 and CDR2 are MNHNS and SASEGT. CDR3 DNA: TGTGCCAGCAGTGAATCCGGTGGGGTATCTAATGAAAAACTGTTTTTT. This sequence encodes CASSESGGVSNEKLFF.

The chain uses TRBV9 and TRBJ1-1; D gene unclear. Trimming shortened V by 4 bases and J by 3 bases, and 10 bases separated the two germline ends. The germline V gene has CDR1 SGDLS and CDR2 YYNGEE. The CDR3 extends over 13 amino acids. CDR3 DNA: TGTGCCAGCAGCCATTCGAGTCACACTGAAGCTTTCTTT. Amino acids: CASSHSSHTEAFF.

CDR3 DNA sequence: TGTGCCAGCAGCCAGCAGGGATCCTACGAGCAGTACTTC. It codes for CASSQQGSYEQYF. The rearrangement links TRBV3-1 (or the pseudogene TRBV3-2) to TRBJ2-7, with D maybe TRBD1 (5 bases). The CDR3 runs to 13 residues. The V end was cut by 3 bases, the J end by 1 base, with 7 bases between. Per the germline V gene, CDR1 is LGHDT and CDR2 is YNNKEL (reference sequence).

CDR3 amino acids: CASSSSLAYEQYF. The CDR3 coding sequence is TGCGCCAGCAGCAGCTCCCTCGCCTACGAGCAGTACTTC. The chain carries TRBV5-1 and TRBJ2-7; D ambiguous. V gave up 4 bases and J gave up 2 bases, with 10 bases separating them. The V gene's germline CDR1 is SGHRS and CDR2 YFSETQ. The CDR3 is made up of 13 amino acids.

The chain combines TRBV12-3 or TRBV12-4 with TRBJ2-7; D is perhaps TRBD2 (6 bases). There are 12 residues in the CDR3. The ends were cut back, 6 bases at V and 0 bases at J, with 6 bases in the middle. CDR3 coding DNA: TGTGCCAGCAGGGGGGGCTCCTACGAGCAGTACTTC. It encodes CASRGGSYEQYF.

The chain combines TRBV11-1 with TRBJ2-7; D is tentatively TRBD1 or TRBD2 (6 bases each). This CDR3 is built from 14 residues. Trimming shortened V by 0 bases and J by 5 bases, and 11 bases separated the two germline ends. Germline V gene data show CDR1 as SGHAT and CDR2 as FQDESV (reference sequence). For the CDR3, the DNA is TGTGCCAGCAGCTTAGCAGGGGGGATCCACGAGCAGTACTTC. Translation gives CASSLAGGIHEQYF.

This chain links TRBV27 with TRBJ1-5; TRBD1 matches 7 bases. CDR1 is MNHEY, CDR2 SMNVEV, per germline (reference sequence). The CDR3 has 15 residues. The ends lost 4 bases at V and 7 bases at J; junction bases unmatched: 10. DNA of the CDR3: TGTGCCAGCAGTTATACAGGGGTCGGGGCCCAGCCCCAGCATTTT. Residues: CASSYTGVGAQPQHF.

The chain combines TRBV28 with TRBJ2-7; TRBD2 might be the D (6 bases). Trimming left V 2 bases short and J 3 bases short, with 11 bases between. CDR3 length: 14 residues. Germline CDR1 is MDHEN and CDR2 is SYDVKM. The CDR3 bases are TGTGCCAGCAGTTTACGGGGACTGGTCTACGAGCAGTACTTC. Translating it yields CASSLRGLVYEQYF.

The chain joins TRBV9 to TRBJ2-2, with D perhaps matching TRBD2 (6 bases). The V gene lost 0 bases and the J gene lost 3 bases, with 15 bases spanning the gap. The CDR3 consists of 17 residues. Looked up from germline, CDR1 is SGDLS and CDR2 is YYNGEE. For the CDR3, the DNA is TGTGCCAGCAGCGTAGAGGTCGGGAGTGGGGACACCGGGGAGCTGTTTTTT. It codes for CASSVEVGSGDTGELFF.

The chain joins TRBV6-5 to TRBJ2-2, with 8 bases fitting TRBD2. With 6 bases clipped from V and 10 bases from J, the junction kept 10 bases outside the gene matches. The germline gives CDR1 MNHEY, CDR2 SVGAGI. The CDR3 totals 14 residues. In nucleotides, the CDR3 is TGTGCCAGCAGCCGGCCGGGGGGGTTGGCGGAGCTGTTTTTT. It yields the protein CASSRPGGLAELFF.

The chain is built from TRBV9 and TRBJ2-1; 8 bases match TRBD2. The CDR3 consists of 12 residues. Germline loops: CDR1 SGDLS, CDR2 YYNGEE. J was trimmed by 7 bases and V by 6 bases; bases with no gene match: 3. The CDR3 nucleotides are TGTGCCAGCACCCGGGGGGGGAATGAGCAGTTCTTC. Translated: CASTRGGNEQFF.

The chain uses TRBV5-1 and TRBJ2-5; 10 bases map to TRBD1. The CDR3 length is 14 residues. The V segment lost 2 bases and the J segment 5 bases; nucleotides outside the gene matches: 3. Germline CDR1 is SGHRS and CDR2 is YFSETQ. As DNA, the CDR3 is TGCGCCAGCAGCTTCGGACAGGGGGGTGAGACCCAGTACTTC. Its translation is CASSFGQGGETQYF.

A few counts support this clone. This chain connects TRBV5-8 to TRBJ1-1; tentative D call: TRBD1 (6 bases). The ends were cut back, 2 bases at V and 10 bases at J, with 9 bases in the middle. Per germline, CDR1 SGHTS and CDR2 YDEGEE. This CDR3 is 11 amino acids long. This chain's CDR3 is CASSFTGRAFF. The CDR3 nucleotides are TGTGCCAGCAGCTTTACAGGGAGAGCTTTCTTT.

This chain joins TRBV24-1 and TRBJ2-3; D ambiguous. The CDR3 contains 17 residues. Per germline, CDR1 KGHDR and CDR2 SFDVKD. Trimming left V 3 bases short and J 1 base short, with 16 bases between. The CDR3 region is CATSDPPGPGGTDTQYF. CDR3 sequence (DNA): TGTGCCACCAGTGATCCCCCGGGCCCCGGTGGCACAGATACGCAGTATTTT.

The chain is built from TRBV5-8 and TRBJ1-5; the D gene is possibly TRBD1 (6 bases). V was shortened by 2 bases and J by 0 bases, with 12 bases between the two germline ends. Germline V gives CDR1 SGHTS, CDR2 YDEGEE. CDR3 length: 16 amino acids. CDR3 coding DNA: TGTGCCAGCAGCTTACAGACAGGAGATAGCAATCAGCCCCAGCATTTT. Its translation is CASSLQTGDSNQPQHF.

In its sample, this clone was seen once. This sequence joins TRBV28 and TRBJ1-2, with TRBD1 matching 8 bases. V lost 3 bases to trimming and J lost 8 bases; unmatched junction nucleotides: 11. The V gene's germline CDR1 is MDHEN and CDR2 SYDVKM. The length of the CDR3 is 15 residues. The CDR3 is CASSFSLSGGVGYTF. In DNA form, the CDR3 reads TGTGCCAGCAGTTTCAGCCTGTCAGGGGGCGTCGGCTACACCTTC.

V usage is TRBV3-1 (or the pseudogene TRBV3-2) and J usage is TRBJ2-7; D possibly uses TRBD1 or TRBD2 (5 bases each). This CDR3 is 17 amino acids long. The germline V gene has CDR1 LGHDT and CDR2 YNNKEL (reference sequence). Trimming left V 2 bases short and J 6 bases short, with 23 bases between. In DNA form, the CDR3 reads TGTGCCAGCAGCCAACTTCGGGTGAGGGACGGTGGACCCGAGCAGTACTTC. Amino acid sequence: CASSQLRVRDGGPEQYF.

The rearrangement links TRBV27 to TRBJ2-7, with TRBD2 matching 10 bases. CDR3 size: 14 residues. Germline values: CDR1 MNHEY, CDR2 SMNVEV (reference sequence). After removal of 5 bases from V and 3 bases from J, the junction contained 4 bases not matched to a gene. The CDR3 protein is CASSLSGRNYEQYF. The CDR3 coding sequence is TGTGCCAGCAGTCTTAGCGGGAGGAACTACGAGCAGTACTTC.

The chain recombines TRBV5-1 with TRBJ1-3; TRBD1 might be the D (5 bases). V shed 0 bases and J shed 0 bases, with 16 bases lying between them. Germline V gene data show CDR1 as SGHRS and CDR2 as YFSETQ. CDR3 length equals 18 residues. The CDR3 DNA sequence: TGCGCCAGCAGCTTGGACGGGCAGGGCGTCCCCTCTGGAAACACCATATATTTT. Its translation is CASSLDGQGVPSGNTIYF.

The V gene is TRBV7-9, the J gene TRBJ1-1, with D unresolved. The CDR3 covers 13 residues. V was cut by 2 bases and J by 0 bases, with 4 bases left in between. Germline-derived CDR1 and CDR2 are SEHNR and FQNEAQ (reference sequence). CDR3 coding DNA: TGTGCCAGCAGCTTAAGTTTGAACACTGAAGCTTTCTTT. It is translated as CASSLSLNTEAFF.

V usage is TRBV28 and J usage is TRBJ2-5; D is unclear. Germline V lookup: CDR1 MDHEN, CDR2 SYDVKM. The CDR3 extends over 15 amino acids. V lost 2 bases, J lost 4 bases, and 14 bases lay in between. CDR3 amino acids: CASSLESGYIETQYF. CDR3 coding DNA: TGTGCCAGCAGTTTAGAATCCGGCTATATAGAGACCCAGTACTTC.

This clone has just one count. The J gene is TRBJ1-5, the V gene TRBV14; maybe TRBD1 (5 bases). Looked up from germline, CDR1 is SGHDN and CDR2 is FVKESK. The V end lost 1 base, the J end lost 2 bases, and 12 bases lay between the germline ends. The CDR3 length is 16 residues. CDR3 sequence: CASSQGDSYGNQPQHF. For the CDR3, the DNA is TGTGCCAGCAGCCAAGGAGACAGTTATGGCAATCAGCCCCAGCATTTT.